The 13 T cell receptor beta chains below all came from one sample that was sequenced in a study of blood T cell repertoires in COVID-19. Clones were sequenced by immunoSEQ multiplex PCR, and TCRdb holds only the in-frame ones, with some missing. The repertoire holds some 270,000 clones, just under 90% seen once, with about 2% in the top ten. The specimen was PBMCs or T cells enriched from blood (not recorded which). Receptors originate from an older woman who had recovered from COVID-19.

The chain couples TRBV10-2 to TRBJ2-1; a possible D gene is TRBD2 (5 bases). The CDR3 sequence is 14 residues long. The V end was cut by 2 bases, the J end by 11 bases, with 16 bases between. Germline V gives CDR1 WSHSY, CDR2 SAAADI. The CDR3 DNA is TGCGCCAGCAGTGAGAGACTAACTGGAAAAAAGCAGTTCTTC. Protein sequence: CASSERLTGKKQFF.

The chain couples TRBV30 to TRBJ1-6, with a weak D call TRBD1 (5 bases). V gave up 4 bases and J gave up 7 bases, with 14 bases separating them. Germline CDR1 reads GTSNPN; CDR2 reads SVGIG (reference sequence). The CDR3 covers 14 residues. CDR3 DNA sequence: TGTGCCTGGACACCCGGGGGGATGAATTCACCCCTCCACTTT. Translation: CAWTPGGMNSPLHF.

CDR3 nucleotides: TGTGCCATCAGTGACCCCGCAGGGCCCTATGGCTACACCTTC. It codes for CAISDPAGPYGYTF. The gene calls are TRBV10-3 and TRBJ1-2, with a tentative D call TRBD1 (5 bases). This CDR3 comprises 14 residues. Germline V lookup: CDR1 ENHRY, CDR2 SYGVKD. V shed 3 bases and J shed 4 bases, with 12 bases lying between them.

On this clone itself: This specimen includes other DNA sequences encoding the same CDR3. J is TRBJ1-2 and V is TRBV5-1, with D possibly being TRBD1 (5 bases). Trimming left V 0 bases short and J 8 bases short, with 11 bases between. The CDR3 has 13 amino acids. The germline gives CDR1 SGHRS, CDR2 YFSETQ. CDR3 residues: CASSLEGRVGYTF. CDR3 sequence (DNA): TGCGCCAGCAGCTTGGAGGGCAGGGTGGGCTACACCTTC.

This sequence joins TRBV3-1 (or the pseudogene TRBV3-2) and TRBJ2-5, with D possibly matching TRBD1 (5 bases). This CDR3 has 14 residues. Germline CDR1 is LGHDT and CDR2 is YNNKEL (reference sequence). The V gene lost 4 bases and the J gene lost 2 bases, with 11 bases spanning the gap. The CDR3 sequence is CASSPRQTQETQYF. The CDR3 DNA sequence: TGTGCCAGCAGCCCCCGACAGACTCAAGAGACCCAGTACTTC.

The gene calls are TRBV5-4 and TRBJ2-3; 7 nucleotides agree with TRBD2. This CDR3 is 16 amino acids long. V gave up 3 bases and J gave up 4 bases; unmatched junction bases: 11. Germline V gene data show CDR1 as SGHNT and CDR2 as YYREEE (reference sequence). The CDR3, as DNA: TGTGCCAGCAGCTCAACGGGGCGGGGGAGCGCAGATACGCAGTATTTT. It codes for CASSSTGRGSADTQYF.

The chain carries TRBV19 and TRBJ2-1; D not certain. Germline V gene sequence: CDR1 LNHDA, CDR2 SQIVND (reference sequence). Between the trimmed V and J ends, which lost 3 bases and 7 bases, there was a span of 7 bases. CDR3 size: 12 residues. CDR3 amino acids: CASSMVGNEQFF. As DNA, the CDR3 is TGTGCCAGTAGTATGGTCGGGAATGAGCAGTTCTTC.

The CDR3 DNA is TGTGCCAGCAGCGCCTCGGGACAGCTAAACACCGGGGAGCTGTTTTTT. Translation gives CASSASGQLNTGELFF. The chain recombines TRBV9 with TRBJ2-2; 7 nucleotides match TRBD1. CDR1 and CDR2 (germline): SGDLS, YYNGEE. J gave up 2 bases and V 3 bases, and 7 bases lay outside the gene matches. This CDR3 contains 16 residues.

V and J are TRBV19 and TRBJ1-4, with D possibly matching TRBD1 (6 bases). The CDR3 runs 12 residues. Per germline, CDR1 LNHDA and CDR2 SQIVND (reference sequence). V was pared by 9 bases and J by 5 bases, with 10 bases between. The CDR3 region is CASRTVNEKLFF. Written as DNA, the CDR3 is TGTGCCAGCAGGACAGTGAATGAAAAACTGTTTTTT.

The V gene is TRBV28, the J gene TRBJ1-5, with 8 bases aligning to TRBD1. This CDR3 is built from 16 residues. The V and J ends lost 2 bases and 3 bases, in that order; junction bases with no gene match: 6. Germline CDR1 and CDR2: MDHEN and SYDVKM. In DNA form, the CDR3 reads TGTGCCAGCAGTTTAAAGACAGGGGTAGCCAATCAGCCCCAGCATTTT. Translating gives CASSLKTGVANQPQHF.

V is TRBV9 and J is TRBJ2-7; 8 bases fit TRBD1. The CDR3 runs to 14 residues. V lost 3 bases to trimming and J lost 3 bases; unmatched junction nucleotides: 5. Germline loops: CDR1 SGDLS, CDR2 YYNGEE. For the CDR3, the DNA is TGTGCCAGCAGCGGCCGGACAGGGTTCTACGAGCAGTACTTC. It encodes CASSGRTGFYEQYF.

This chain joins TRBV18 and TRBJ1-2; perhaps TRBD1 as D (6 bases). Trimming stripped 3 bases from V and 7 bases from J, with 18 bases between. Germline CDR1 reads KGHSH; CDR2 reads LQKENI. CDR3 length: 15 residues. CDR3 nucleotides: TGTGCCAGCTCACCCGGTATGGGGGGGCTTGCTGGCTACACCTTC. Protein: CASSPGMGGLAGYTF.

This clone was counted once. V usage is TRBV19 and J usage is TRBJ1-4; tentatively, D is TRBD1 (5 bases). Germline values: CDR1 LNHDA, CDR2 SQIVND (reference sequence). CDR3 length equals 14 residues. V was trimmed by 3 bases and J by 8 bases, leaving 13 bases between them. As DNA, the CDR3 is TGTGCCAGTAGTATTAATAATGGGGCCGAAAAACTGTTTTTT. Encoded protein: CASSINNGAEKLFF.